These T cell receptor beta chains were read from a single sample in a study of blood T cell repertoires in COVID-19. TCRdb's table, derived via immunoSEQ multiplex PCR, lists solely in-frame clones and lacks some. The sample has 260,000 or so clones; around four fifths are singletons. The sample consisted of peripheral blood. Receptor source: a man at least 80 years old with acute or convalescent COVID-19. The CDR3 runs from the conserved cysteine through the conserved F or W. The D gene is left open where the match is weak. Clone size is given for some rows only: seen once, a few or many times, or a class if the clone is expanded.

J gene: TRBJ1-1
V gene: TRBV11-3
D gene: .
clone size: once
CDR3 DNA: TGTGCCAGCAGCTTGGGACAAAGGACTGAAGCTTTCTTT
CDR3 protein: CASSLGQRTEAFF

J gene: TRBJ2-3
V gene: TRBV25-1
D gene: .
clone size: .
CDR3 DNA: TGTGCCAGCAGGCGAGAAGCCACAGATACGCAGTATTTT
CDR3 protein: CASRREATDTQYF

J gene: TRBJ1-3
V gene: TRBV7-9
D gene: .
clone size: .
CDR3 DNA: TGTGCCAGCAAATCATCGGGGGGAAACACCATATATTTT
CDR3 protein: CASKSSGGNTIYF

J gene: TRBJ1-2
V gene: TRBV30
D gene: .
clone size: .
CDR3 DNA: TGTGCCTGGAGCGGGGATTCCGGGGGCTACACCTTC
CDR3 protein: CAWSGDSGGYTF

J gene: TRBJ1-2
V gene: TRBV5-1
D gene: .
clone size: .
CDR3 DNA: TGCGCCAGCAAACCAAACCAGGGTATCCATGGCTACACCTTC
CDR3 protein: CASKPNQGIHGYTF

J gene: TRBJ1-1
V gene: TRBV2
D gene: .
clone size: .
CDR3 DNA: TGTGCCAGCATCGATTGGAGGGAAGCTTTCTTT
CDR3 protein: CASIDWREAFF

J gene: TRBJ1-1
V gene: TRBV19
D gene: TRBD1
clone size: once
CDR3 DNA: TGTGCCAGTAATTGGAGGGGGCAGAGTTTTACTGAAGCTTTCTTT
CDR3 protein: CASNWRGQSFTEAFF

J gene: TRBJ2-6
V gene: TRBV29-1
D gene: .
clone size: .
CDR3 DNA: TGCAGCGTAGCCATGACAGGGGCCAACGTCCTGACTTTC
CDR3 protein: CSVAMTGANVLTF

J gene: TRBJ2-2
V gene: TRBV5-1
D gene: .
clone size: .
CDR3 DNA: TGCGCCAGCAGCAAGGACAGCGCGAACACCGGGGAGCTGTTTTTT
CDR3 protein: CASSKDSANTGELFF

J gene: TRBJ2-1
V gene: TRBV21-1
D gene: .
clone size: .
CDR3 DNA: TGTGCCCTACCGAATAGCGGGAGGCACTCCTACAATGAGCAGTTCTTC
CDR3 protein: CALPNSGRHSYNEQFF

J gene: TRBJ2-5
V gene: TRBV6-1
D gene: TRBD1
clone size: .
CDR3 DNA: TGTGCCAGCAGTGTACCGCGATGGACAGGGGTGATCCAAGAGACCCAGTACTTC
CDR3 protein: CASSVPRWTGVIQETQYF

J gene: TRBJ2-7
V gene: TRBV4-2
D gene: TRBD2
clone size: .
CDR3 DNA: TGTGCCAGCAGCCCCGGGACTAGCGGGGGCGAGCAGTACTTC
CDR3 protein: CASSPGTSGGEQYF

J gene: TRBJ1-5
V gene: TRBV18
D gene: TRBD1
clone size: .
CDR3 DNA: TGTGCCAGCTCCGGGACAGGGGGCGATCAGCCCCAGCATTTT
CDR3 protein: CASSGTGGDQPQHF

J gene: TRBJ1-2
V gene: TRBV19
D gene: .
clone size: .
CDR3 DNA: TGTGCCAGTAGCGGACACACGAGGTATGGCTACACCTTC
CDR3 protein: CASSGHTRYGYTF

J gene: TRBJ1-3
V gene: TRBV7-3
D gene: .
clone size: .
CDR3 DNA: TGTGCCAGCAGCCCTATCCCGGGAAACACCATATATTTT
CDR3 protein: CASSPIPGNTIYF

J gene: TRBJ1-4
V gene: TRBV28
D gene: TRBD1
clone size: .
CDR3 DNA: TGTGCCAGCAGGACAGGGTCTGAAAAACTGTTTTTT
CDR3 protein: CASRTGSEKLFF

J gene: TRBJ2-7
V gene: TRBV6-2/TRBV6-3
D gene: TRBD2
clone size: .
CDR3 DNA: TGTGCCAGCAGTTACCTCATGGGGGGGGGCGAGCAGTACTTC
CDR3 protein: CASSYLMGGGEQYF

J gene: TRBJ2-7
V gene: TRBV10-1
D gene: .
clone size: few
CDR3 DNA: TGCGCCAGCATAAAAGGTGCGAAAGGGGACTACGAGCAGTACTTC
CDR3 protein: CASIKGAKGDYEQYF

J gene: TRBJ1-3
V gene: TRBV6-5
D gene: .
clone size: .
CDR3 DNA: TGTGCCAGCAGGACGCCTCGGGATTCGACCATATATTTT
CDR3 protein: CASRTPRDSTIYF

J gene: TRBJ2-7
V gene: TRBV6-1
D gene: .
clone size: .
CDR3 DNA: TGTGCCAGCAGTGAACGTTCGTCAGTCCCCCCCCACGAGCAGTACTTC
CDR3 protein: CASSERSSVPPHEQYF

J gene: TRBJ1-2
V gene: TRBV3-1/TRBV3-2
D gene: TRBD1
clone size: .
CDR3 DNA: TGTGCCAGCAGCCAAACCGGGACAGGGGGCGCCACTGGCTACACCTTC
CDR3 protein: CASSQTGTGGATGYTF

J gene: TRBJ2-1
V gene: TRBV5-5
D gene: TRBD2
clone size: .
CDR3 DNA: TGTGCCAGCAGCGCAACTAGCGGGGCCACCTACAATGAGCAGTTCTTC
CDR3 protein: CASSATSGATYNEQFF

J gene: TRBJ1-6
V gene: TRBV7-2
D gene: .
clone size: .
CDR3 DNA: TGTGCCAGCAGCTCGTTGGGGCCTTATAATTCACCCCTCCACTTT
CDR3 protein: CASSSLGPYNSPLHF